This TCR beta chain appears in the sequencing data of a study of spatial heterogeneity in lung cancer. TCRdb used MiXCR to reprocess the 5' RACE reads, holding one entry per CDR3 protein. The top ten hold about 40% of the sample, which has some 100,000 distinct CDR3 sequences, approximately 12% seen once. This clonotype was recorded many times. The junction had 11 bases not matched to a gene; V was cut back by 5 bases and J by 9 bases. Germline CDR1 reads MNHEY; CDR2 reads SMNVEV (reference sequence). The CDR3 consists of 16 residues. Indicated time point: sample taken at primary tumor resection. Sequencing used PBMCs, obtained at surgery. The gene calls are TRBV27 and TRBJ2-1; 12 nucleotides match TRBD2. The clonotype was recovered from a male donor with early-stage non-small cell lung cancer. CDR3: CASSPLAGGPGIEQFF. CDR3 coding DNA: TGTGCCAGCAGTCCTCTAGCGGGAGGGCCAGGGATTGAGCAGTTCTTC.